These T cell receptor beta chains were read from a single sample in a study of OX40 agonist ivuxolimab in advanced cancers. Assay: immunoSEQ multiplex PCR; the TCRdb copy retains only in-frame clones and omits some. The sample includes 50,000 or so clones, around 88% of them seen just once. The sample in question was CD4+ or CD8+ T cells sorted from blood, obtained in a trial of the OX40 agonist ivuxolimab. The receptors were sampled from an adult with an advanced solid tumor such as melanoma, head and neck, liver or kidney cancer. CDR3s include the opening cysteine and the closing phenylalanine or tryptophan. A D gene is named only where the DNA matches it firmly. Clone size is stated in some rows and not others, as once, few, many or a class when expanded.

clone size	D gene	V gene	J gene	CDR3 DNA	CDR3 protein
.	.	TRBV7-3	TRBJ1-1	TGTGCCAGCAGCTTCGGGGGGCACACTGAAGCTTTCTTT	CASSFGGHTEAFF
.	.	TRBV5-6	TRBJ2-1	TGTGCCAGCAGCCCAGGGGACAATGAGCAGTTCTTC	CASSPGDNEQFF
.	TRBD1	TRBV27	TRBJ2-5	TGTGCCAGCAGTACTCCGGGACAGGGATGGGAGGCCCAGTACTTC	CASSTPGQGWEAQYF
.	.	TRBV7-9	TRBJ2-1	TGTGCCAGCAGCTCTAGTGGAGATGAGCAGTTCTTC	CASSSSGDEQFF
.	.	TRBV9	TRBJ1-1	TGTGCCAGCAGCGTAGTATCGAACACTGAAGCTTTCTTT	CASSVVSNTEAFF
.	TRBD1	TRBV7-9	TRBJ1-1	TGTGCCAGCAGCGCAACAGGGGGCGACACTGAAGCTTTCTTT	CASSATGGDTEAFF
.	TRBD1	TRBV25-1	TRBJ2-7	TGTGCCAGCAGTGACCCGCACGCGACAGGGGATGAGGGAGAGCAGTACTTC	CASSDPHATGDEGEQYF
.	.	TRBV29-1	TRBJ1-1	TGCAGCGCGGCACAGGGTGGTGGCACTGAAGCTTTCTTT	CSAAQGGGTEAFF
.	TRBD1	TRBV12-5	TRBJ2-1	TGTGCTAGTGGTTTGAACAGGGGGCTTTCCAATGAGCAGTTCTTC	CASGLNRGLSNEQFF
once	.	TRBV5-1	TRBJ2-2	TGCGCCAGCAGTAATGACAGGATCGGAACCGAGGAGCTGTTTTTT	CASSNDRIGTEELFF
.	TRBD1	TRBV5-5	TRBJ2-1	TGTGCCAGCAGCTGGACAGGGGGCTCCTACAATGAGCAGTTCTTC	CASSWTGGSYNEQFF
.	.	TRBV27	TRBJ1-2	TGTGCCAGCAGTTTCTCCAGACACTATGGCTACACCTTC	CASSFSRHYGYTF
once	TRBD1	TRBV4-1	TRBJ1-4	TGCGCCAGCAGCCAAGAAACAGGGGCTGAAAAACTGTTTTTT	CASSQETGAEKLFF
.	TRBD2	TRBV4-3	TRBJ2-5	TGCGCCAGCAGCCCAGGGACTAGCGGGGGAATAAGGGAGACCCAGTACTTC	CASSPGTSGGIRETQYF
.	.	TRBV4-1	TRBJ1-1	TGCGCCAGCAGCCAGTCCGGGACCGCTGGGACTTTCTTT	CASSQSGTAGTFF
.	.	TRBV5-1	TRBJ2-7	TGCGCCAGCAGCGGCCCCGCGGGGGCCTCCTACGAGCAGTACTTC	CASSGPAGASYEQYF
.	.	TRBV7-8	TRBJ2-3	TGTGCCAGCAGCCCCAGTGGGGACACAGATACGCAGTATTTT	CASSPSGDTDTQYF
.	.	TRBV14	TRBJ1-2	TGTGCCAGCAGCCATGACGTCTCGGGGGGCTATGGCTACACCTTC	CASSHDVSGGYGYTF
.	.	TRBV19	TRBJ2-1	TGTGCCAGTAGTATAAACAGGGTAAGAGAGCAGTTCTTC	CASSINRVREQFF
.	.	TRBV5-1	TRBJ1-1	TGCGCCAGCAGCTTGTCGGGACTAGGGGCTGAAGCTTTCTTT	CASSLSGLGAEAFF
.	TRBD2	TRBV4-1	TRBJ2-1	TGCGCCAGCAGCCAAGATAAGACTAGCGGTTTCGGTGAGCAGTTCTTC	CASSQDKTSGFGEQFF
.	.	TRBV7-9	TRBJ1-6	TGTGCCAGCAGCTTTCCCAGGGGAGGTTCACCCCTCCACTTT	CASSFPRGGSPLHF
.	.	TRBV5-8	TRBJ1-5	TGTGCCAGCATCGCGAAGGCGTACGGTCAGCCCCAGCATTTT	CASIAKAYGQPQHF
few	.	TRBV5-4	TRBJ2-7	TGTGCCAGCAGCTTCAGTCGGTCCGAGCAGTACTTC	CASSFSRSEQYF
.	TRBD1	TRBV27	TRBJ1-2	TGTGCCAGCAGTTTATTCGGACAGGGGCGGAACTATGGCTACACCTTC	CASSLFGQGRNYGYTF
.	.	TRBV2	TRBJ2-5	TGTGCCAGCAGTGAAGCGCTTGGGGGCATGCGGGAGACCCAGTACTTC	CASSEALGGMRETQYF
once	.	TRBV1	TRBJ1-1	TGCACCAGCAGCCGGACAGGGGAGGACACTGAAGCTTTCTTT	CTSSRTGEDTEAFF
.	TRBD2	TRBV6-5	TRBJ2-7	TGTGCCAGCAATAGCGGGGGATACGAGCAGTACTTC	CASNSGGYEQYF
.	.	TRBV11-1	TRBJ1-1	TGTGCCAGCAGCTTAGGATCGAACACTGAAGCTTTCTTT	CASSLGSNTEAFF
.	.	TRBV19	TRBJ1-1	TGTGCCAGTAGTCTTGAGAGGACTGAAGCTTTCTTT	CASSLERTEAFF
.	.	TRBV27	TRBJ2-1	TGTGCCAGCAGCCATACGGCCTCTAATGAGCAGTTCTTC	CASSHTASNEQFF
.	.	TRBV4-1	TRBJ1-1	TGCGCCAGCAGCTCCAAGGACAGACGGGGCACTGAAGCTTTCTTT	CASSSKDRRGTEAFF
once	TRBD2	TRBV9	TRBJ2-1	TGTGCCAGCAGCCCAAGGACTAGCGGGGGGTCTTACAATGAGCAGTTCTTC	CASSPRTSGGSYNEQFF
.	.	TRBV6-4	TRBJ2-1	TGTGCCAGCAGTGCGCGGGACTCCCCTAGCGTGAATGAGCAGTTCTTC	CASSARDSPSVNEQFF
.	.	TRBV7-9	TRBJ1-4	TGTGCCAGCAGCTTGTTAGAGTCCCAGAAAAAACTGTTTTTT	CASSLLESQKKLFF
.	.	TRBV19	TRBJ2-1	TGTGCCAGTAGTATAGATCTTCTTGTTAACAATGAGCAGTTCTTC	CASSIDLLVNNEQFF
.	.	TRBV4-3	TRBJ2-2	TGCGCCAGCAGCCAAGAATGGCCCTCTCAACGAGGCACCGGGGAGCTGTTTTTT	CASSQEWPSQRGTGELFF
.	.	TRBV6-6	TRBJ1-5	TGTGCCAGCAGCACCCTTGGGCAGCCCCAGCATTTT	CASSTLGQPQHF
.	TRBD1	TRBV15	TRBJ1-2	TGTGCCACCAGCACCGCAGGGGGGGATAACTATGGCTACACCTTC	CATSTAGGDNYGYTF
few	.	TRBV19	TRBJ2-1	TGTGCCAGTAGTTGGGGATATCAGGCGAGGAGCTCCTACAATGAGCAGTTCTTC	CASSWGYQARSSYNEQFF
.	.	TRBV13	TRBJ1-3	TGTGCCAGCAGCTTACTAGGACGAGGGGTAAACACCATATATTTT	CASSLLGRGVNTIYF
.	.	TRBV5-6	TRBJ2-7	TGTGCCAGCAGCTTGGGAGGGACCGAGCAGTACTTC	CASSLGGTEQYF
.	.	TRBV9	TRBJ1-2	TGTGCCAGCAGCGAAGGGACCGCTCTCTATGGCTACACCTTC	CASSEGTALYGYTF
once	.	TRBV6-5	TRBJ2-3	TGTGCCAGCAGTTATACGGGCGAGACAGATACGCAGTATTTT	CASSYTGETDTQYF
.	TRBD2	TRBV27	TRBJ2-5	TGTGCCAGCAGTCAGAGAGGACTAGCGGGACAAGAGACCCAGTACTTC	CASSQRGLAGQETQYF
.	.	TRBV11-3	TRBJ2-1	TGTGCCAGCACCCAGGGGCAGTTCTTC	CASTQGQFF
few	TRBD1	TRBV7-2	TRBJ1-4	TGTGCCAGCAGCTGGGGGACAGGGGGAAAACTGTTTTTT	CASSWGTGGKLFF